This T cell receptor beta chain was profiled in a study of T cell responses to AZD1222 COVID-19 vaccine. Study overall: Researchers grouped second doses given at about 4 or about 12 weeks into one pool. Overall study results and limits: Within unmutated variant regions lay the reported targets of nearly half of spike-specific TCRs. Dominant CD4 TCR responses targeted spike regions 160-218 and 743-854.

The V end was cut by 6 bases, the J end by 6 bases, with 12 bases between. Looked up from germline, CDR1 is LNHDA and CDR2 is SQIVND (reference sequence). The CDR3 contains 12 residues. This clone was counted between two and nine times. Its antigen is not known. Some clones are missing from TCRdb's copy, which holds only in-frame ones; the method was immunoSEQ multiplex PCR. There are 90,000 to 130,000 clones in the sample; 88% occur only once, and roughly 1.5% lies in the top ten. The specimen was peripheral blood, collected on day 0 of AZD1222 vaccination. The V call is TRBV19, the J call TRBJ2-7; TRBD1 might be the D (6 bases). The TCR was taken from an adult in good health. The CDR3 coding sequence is TGTGCCAGTAGCCTCACAGGGAGCGAGCAGTACTTC. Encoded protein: CASSLTGSEQYF.